A single sample gave rise to the 4 T cell receptor beta chains below, sequenced in a study of cytomegalovirus exposure and HLA in healthy donors (dated by TCRdb to 2016 to 2017). The library came from the immunoSEQ multiplex PCR assay. The multiplex PCR relied on a mix of 60 forward primers for TCR Vbeta segments and 13 reverse primers for TCR Jbeta segments. The immuneACCESS repertoire file appears here via TCRdb, limited to in-frame rearrangements. These files lack a portion of the clones; in checked studies, under half of the deficit traces to unresolved V genes, and the cause of the others is not known. Across this sample there are fewer than 100,000 clones, with about three quarters seen only once. Jointly, the top ten make up roughly 2.6% of the sample. Sequenced input: PBMCs. These receptors were collected from a male donor in good health and CMV-seropositive.

J is TRBJ1-2 and V is TRBV4-3; D might be TRBD1 (6 bases). Trimming shortened V by 1 base and J by 5 bases, and 14 bases separated the two germline ends. This CDR3 has 15 amino acids. Looked up from germline, CDR1 is LGHNA and CDR2 is YSLEER. The CDR3 region is CASSQGPGHLYGYTF. The CDR3 DNA reads TGCGCCAGCAGCCAAGGACCGGGACACCTTTATGGCTACACCTTC.

The rearrangement links TRBV10-1 to TRBJ2-1, with TRBD2 matching over 8 bases. There are 16 residues in the CDR3. Looked up from germline, CDR1 is WNHNN and CDR2 is SYGVQD (reference sequence). V lost 0 bases and J lost 5; bases outside the gene matches: 6. The CDR3 here is CASSESKTSGNNEQFF. The CDR3, as DNA: TGCGCCAGCAGTGAGTCGAAAACTAGCGGAAACAATGAGCAGTTCTTC.

This chain connects TRBV25-1 to TRBJ2-1; D may be TRBD2 (6 bases). V lost 4 bases and J 6 bases, leaving 10 bases between the germline ends. Germline assignment: CDR1 MGHDK and CDR2 SYGVNS. The CDR3 contains 13 residues. The CDR3 loop is CASSAGTFNEQFF. DNA for the CDR3: TGTGCCAGCAGTGCCGGGACTTTCAATGAGCAGTTCTTC.

The chain is built from TRBV6-5 and TRBJ2-7; TRBD2 matches at 7 bases. This CDR3 has 14 residues. From germline, CDR1 is MNHEY and CDR2 SVGAGI. V lost 4 bases, J lost 3 bases, and 6 bases stayed unmatched. The chain's CDR3 is CASSSLAALYEQYF. The CDR3 nucleotides read TGTGCCAGCAGTTCCCTAGCGGCCCTCTACGAGCAGTACTTC.